Listed here is a single T cell receptor beta chain. Its antigen is not identified. These data come from a study of post-analysis software for immune sequencing data. Study information: Relapsing-remitting, secondary progressive and progressive-relapsing forms of multiple sclerosis all featured among disease courses.

Trimming cost V 5 bases and J 1 base, with 11 bases left between them. Looked up from germline, CDR1 is SQVTM and CDR2 is ANQGSEA. The CDR3 is 13 residues long. Study results and caveats: With TRBV5-6, TRBV5-1 and TRBV20-1 included, about 5 TRBV segments were more frequent in patients than in controls. Strong co-clustering by F measure was evident for samples that had been prepared in the same batch. Relative to controls, patients with multiple sclerosis showed significantly lower normalized Chao1 diversity.

Unique molecular identifiers tagged the TCR beta cDNA libraries. It was from roughly 0.93 to 9.6 million T cells that around 500,000 cDNA molecules came. Each CDR3 protein is one row after TCRdb ran MiXCR on the PCR reads. The sample shows about 770,000 distinct CDR3 sequences, roughly 50% of them seen only once. This sequence was found in a girl aged 10-17 years with multiple sclerosis. The V call is TRBV29-1, the J call TRBJ1-1; unclear D gene. The specimen was blood. The CDR3 here is CSVSVGGNTEAFF. The DNA for the CDR3 is TGCAGCGTTAGCGTGGGAGGGAACACTGAAGCTTTCTTT.